A single T cell receptor beta chain is shown here with its context. As handled by the study authors: Estimates of nucleated cell counts were drawn from the amplification of reference gene primers. Clones were read by immunoSEQ multiplex PCR, and TCRdb kept only the in-frame ones, dropping some. That table supplies the V and J calls and clone size; D and trimming were determined from the DNA. The data hold over 150,000 clones, with 70% to 90% observed a single time. Seattle cases were enrolled at active infection and followed longitudinally. CDR3 length: 14 residues. The ends were cut back, 4 bases at V and 5 bases at J, with 14 bases in the middle. Germline V lookup: CDR1 MNHEY, CDR2 SVGAGI. This entry comes from a study of blood T cell repertoires in COVID-19. Looking at the study overall: Spain, Italy and the United States supplied samples that represented acute and convalescent COVID-19. The cDNA or gDNA used as material had been derived from T cells, B-cell-depleted T cells, or PBMCs.

The sequence came from a woman older than 75 with COVID-19, enrolled during active disease. This rearrangement joins TRBV6-5 to TRBJ2-5; TRBD1 is a possible D gene (6 bases). Sequencing input: peripheral blood. The CDR3 reads CASSFRTGRETQYF. In DNA form, the CDR3 reads TGTGCCAGCAGTTTCCGAACAGGGCGTGAGACCCAGTACTTC.